This TCR beta chain is drawn from a study of blood T cell repertoires in COVID-19. Deletions cut 2 bases from V and 7 bases from J, with 12 bases between. CDR1 and CDR2 (germline): KGHSH, LQKENI. CDR3 length: 13 amino acids. Here immunoSEQ multiplex PCR was the method, and the copy in TCRdb shows in-frame clones only, minus some. This table holds roughly 230,000 clones, over 90% found once. The specimen sequenced was peripheral blood. V gene TRBV18 combines with J gene TRBJ2-7, with a tentative D call TRBD2 (5 bases). The sequence was collected from a man aged 30 to 45 with COVID-19, enrolled during active disease. CDR3 nucleotide sequence: TGTGCCAGCTCACCAAGGGAGCTGGGGGAGCAGTACTTC. This gives the protein CASSPRELGEQYF.